The 14 T cell receptor beta chains below were found in one sample sequenced in a study of PD-1 blockade in classical Hodgkin lymphoma. Patients all relapsed after autologous stem cell transplantation, and there was variation in brentuximab vedotin exposure. TCRdb's copy holds only in-frame clones and misses some; the assay was immunoSEQ multiplex PCR. The profile shows roughly 42,000 clones, over 55% of them singletons. This material consisted of peripheral blood mononuclear cells (PBMCs), taken at baseline. These receptor sequences come from a human donor with classical Hodgkin lymphoma.

V usage is TRBV9 and J usage is TRBJ1-3; a weak D match, TRBD1 (5 bases). With 3 bases removed from V and 3 bases from J, the gap between germline ends came to 10 bases. The CDR3 totals 14 residues. Germline V gene sequence: CDR1 SGDLS, CDR2 YYNGEE. The DNA for the CDR3 is TGTGCCAGCAGCGAAGAGGGGAGTGGAAACACCATATATTTT. Its protein product is CASSEEGSGNTIYF.

This chain uses TRBV4-2 with TRBJ2-7; D perhaps matches TRBD1 (5 bases). The CDR3 spans 13 residues. The V and J ends lost 0 bases and 7 bases respectively, with 10 bases between them. The germline gives CDR1 LGHNA, CDR2 YNFKEQ. The CDR3 protein is CASSQDLGREQYF. In nucleotides, the CDR3 is TGTGCCAGCAGCCAAGATCTGGGGCGGGAGCAGTACTTC.

V is TRBV5-1 and J is TRBJ1-2, with D perhaps matching TRBD1 (5 bases). The CDR3 has 13 amino acids. V lost 1 base and J lost 4, with 8 bases in between. Germline CDR1 is SGHRS and CDR2 is YFSETQ. CDR3 bases: TGCGCCAGCAGCTTGTCAGGGATCTATGGCTACACCTTC. This sequence encodes CASSLSGIYGYTF.

This clone was counted a single time. The J gene is TRBJ1-5, the V gene TRBV6-1; D is possibly TRBD1 (6 bases). V was cut by 6 bases and J by 1 base, with 13 bases left in between. Per germline, CDR1 MNHNS and CDR2 SASEGT. This CDR3 is built from 15 residues. The CDR3 region has the DNA TGTGCCAGCAGCGTAACAGGGACGAGCAATCAGCCCCAGCATTTT. Residues: CASSVTGTSNQPQHF.

The chain employs TRBV6-5 and TRBJ1-4, with 7 bases identical to TRBD1. The length of the CDR3 is 14 residues. With V trimmed by 5 bases and J by 9 bases, 9 bases remained unmatched. Germline CDR1 MNHEY, CDR2 SVGAGI. The CDR3 loop reads CASSPRQGGQKLFF. Here the CDR3 DNA reads TGTGCCAGCAGTCCTCGACAGGGCGGGCAAAAACTGTTTTTT.

The rearrangement joins TRBV13 to TRBJ2-2; 7 bases align to TRBD2. The V gene end was trimmed by 1 base and the J gene end by 0 bases; junction bases not matched to a gene: 2. This CDR3 contains 16 residues. Germline V gene lookup returns CDR1 PRHDT and CDR2 FYEKMQ (reference sequence). The CDR3 DNA is TGTGCCAGCAGCTTAGTGGCGGGGGCGAACACCGGGGAGCTGTTTTTT. Protein: CASSLVAGANTGELFF.

The chain carries TRBV6-5 and TRBJ1-1, with no clear D. Germline values: CDR1 MNHEY, CDR2 SVGAGI. V was cut by 0 bases and J by 0 bases, with 11 bases left in between. This CDR3 has 16 amino acids. The CDR3 bases are TGTGCCAGCAGTTACTCCTGGACCGTGATGAACACTGAAGCTTTCTTT. It is translated as CASSYSWTVMNTEAFF.

This rearrangement joins TRBV5-1 to TRBJ1-2; 9 nucleotides match TRBD1. CDR1 and CDR2 (germline): SGHRS, YFSETQ. V gave up 4 bases and J gave up 6 bases; unmatched junction bases: 7. This CDR3 contains 14 residues. CDR3 DNA sequence: TGCGCCAGCAGCGTGAACAGGGGGCAAAATGGCTACACCTTC. Translated: CASSVNRGQNGYTF.

The chain uses TRBV15 and TRBJ2-3, with D possibly being TRBD1 or TRBD2 (5 bases each). Germline V CDR1 and CDR2: LNHNV, YYDKDF (reference sequence). The CDR3 has 16 amino acids. Trimming took 6 bases from V and 0 from J, leaving 16 bases between them. CDR3 region: CATSRLSGTSTDTQYF. In nucleotides, the CDR3 is TGTGCCACCAGTCGGCTTTCCGGGACGAGCACAGATACGCAGTATTTT. The entire variable domain, with the rest obtained from reference TRBV15 and TRBJ2-3, is as follows: DAMVIQNPRYQVTQFGKPVTLSCSQTLNHNVMYWYQQKSSQAPKLLFHYYDKDFNNEADTPDNFQSRRPNTSFCFLDIRSPGLGDTAMYLCATSRLSGTSTDTQYFGPGTRLTVL.

This rearrangement joins TRBV7-6 to TRBJ2-7; no clear D. Deletions cut 1 base from V and 2 bases from J, with 12 bases between. This CDR3 has 15 residues. Per the germline V gene, CDR1 is SGHVS and CDR2 is FNYEAQ. In nucleotides, the CDR3 is TGTGCCAGCAGCTTAGGGGCAAGCTTTACCTACGAGCAGTACTTC. The encoded protein is CASSLGASFTYEQYF. The variable domain in full, with the rest retrieved from reference TRBV7-6 and TRBJ2-7, is GAGVSQSPRYKVTKRGQDVALRCDPISGHVSLYWYRQALGQGPEFLTYFNYEAQQDKSGLPNDRFSAERPEGSISTLTIQRTEQRDSAMYRCASSLGASFTYEQYFGPGTRLTVT.

The chain uses TRBV7-6 and TRBJ2-1; 11 bases match TRBD2. Germline V gives CDR1 SGHVS, CDR2 FNYEAQ. The CDR3 has 15 amino acids. Trimming cost V 5 bases and J 4 bases; bases outside gene matches: 4. The CDR3 protein is CASSPGLAEYNEQFF. For the CDR3, the DNA is TGTGCCAGCAGCCCGGGACTAGCGGAGTACAATGAGCAGTTCTTC.

The chain carries TRBV6-7 and TRBJ2-3, with D possibly matching TRBD1 (5 bases). TRBV6-7 is reported as an ORF; its role is uncertain. The CDR3 is made up of 15 amino acids. Trimming took 1 base from V and 5 from J, leaving 13 bases between them. Written as DNA, the CDR3 is TGTGCCAGCAGTTACTTTTCGGTTCAGGGAGATACGCAGTATTTT. This encodes CASSYFSVQGDTQYF.

This clone turned up a few times. The chain carries TRBV6-6 and TRBJ2-3; 10 bases map to TRBD2. CDR1 is MNHNY and CDR2 is SVGAGI in the germline V gene (reference sequence). With V trimmed by 5 bases and J by 0 bases, 2 bases remained unmatched. The CDR3 runs 15 residues. The CDR3 reads CASSQTSGSTDTQYF. The DNA for the CDR3 is TGTGCCAGCAGTCAGACTAGCGGGAGCACAGATACGCAGTATTTT.

The V call is TRBV5-6, the J call TRBJ2-1; 8 nucleotides line up with TRBD2. The ends lost 0 bases at V and 5 bases at J; junction bases unmatched: 4. CDR3 length equals 15 residues. CDR1 is SGHDT, CDR2 YYEEEE, per germline. The CDR3 coding sequence is TGTGCCAGCAGCTTGGATAGCGGGATCAACAATGAGCAGTTCTTC. Translating gives CASSLDSGINNEQFF.